One sample yielded the 2 T cell receptor beta chains listed below, sequenced in a study of CD8 T cells in ankylosing spondylitis. Study-level findings and limits: Characteristic of ankylosing spondylitis blood, it appeared, was a TCR beta motif comprising several highly homologous variants.

TCRdb reanalysed the 5' RACE reads using MiXCR and keeps one entry per CDR3 protein. Counted here are over 600,000 distinct CDR3 sequences, 15% to 20% occurring once; the ten biggest clones make up under 20%. Antigen specificity for these receptors is unknown. The specimen sequenced was blood, either unsorted or a sorted T cell fraction (not recorded which). The receptors come from a male donor with ankylosing spondylitis.

The J gene is TRBJ1-1, the V gene TRBV12-3 or TRBV12-4, with D uncertain. Trimming removed 1 base from V and 4 bases from J, with 13 bases in between. The CDR3 runs 15 residues. This chain's CDR3 is CASSLGEGLITEAFF. The CDR3 coding sequence is TGTGCCAGCAGTTTAGGGGAGGGTTTAATCACTGAAGCTTTCTTT.

This clonotype was recorded a few times. The chain couples TRBV7-3 to TRBJ2-1; 11 positions match TRBD2. With 0 bases clipped from V and 8 bases from J, the junction kept 6 bases outside the gene matches. The CDR3 covers 16 residues. Germline V gene data show CDR1 as SGHTA and CDR2 as FQGTGA. CDR3 sequence: CASSLTLLAGEDEQFF. The CDR3 DNA reads TGTGCCAGCAGCTTAACGTTACTAGCGGGAGAGGATGAGCAGTTCTTC.